The 30 T cell receptor beta chains reported below all come from one sample, sequenced in a study of T cells in Graves' hyperthyroidism and ophthalmopathy. Researchers amplified the TCR beta CDR3 regions from RNA transcripts. The TCR CDR3 was amplified in a first-round RT-PCR using the HTBI primer set. TCRdb re-called the multiplex PCR reads with MiXCR, one entry per CDR3 protein. The table records 540,000 or so distinct CDR3 sequences, around 46% of them present only once. The sequenced material came from peripheral blood or thyroid tissue (not recorded which). Receptors were obtained from an adult woman with Graves' disease, either hyperthyroidism or ophthalmopathy (not recorded which).

This clonotype was seen a handful of times. A much larger clone differs from this one at a single base, so this may be a read error. In DNA, the CDR3 is TGCGCCAGCAGGGTGATGGGTTCCGCCGAGACCCAGTACTTC. Translated: CASRVMGSAETQYF. This sequence joins TRBV5-1 and TRBJ2-5; D unresolved. The CDR3 covers 14 residues. Germline assignment: CDR1 SGHRS and CDR2 YFSETQ. V lost 5 bases and J 5 bases, leaving 16 bases between the germline ends.

V usage is TRBV12-3 or TRBV12-4 and J usage is TRBJ2-5; TRBD1 agrees at 8 bases. V shed 6 bases, J shed 5 bases, and the junction held 8 bases outside the gene matches. This CDR3 region has 14 residues. In nucleotides, the CDR3 is TGTGCCAGCAGCTACAGGGGGACGATGGAGACCCAGTACTTC. Translating gives CASSYRGTMETQYF.

The sample holds many counts of this clonotype. A much larger clone sits a single nucleotide away, making a read error possible. V usage is TRBV3-1 and J usage is TRBJ2-7, with 9 bases lining up with TRBD1. Per the germline V gene, CDR1 is LGHDT and CDR2 is YNNKEL (reference sequence). V lost 4 bases, J lost 3 bases, and 4 bases stayed unmatched. This CDR3 contains 14 residues. CDR3 sequence (DNA): TGTGCCAGCAGCCCCGGGACAGGGTTCTACGAGCAGTACTTC. Translating it yields CASSPGTGFYEQYF.

The chain joins TRBV7-2 to TRBJ1-1; possible D gene TRBD1, 6 bases. V gave up 0 bases and J gave up 10 bases, with 15 bases separating them. The germline V gene encodes CDR1 SGHTA and CDR2 FQGNSA. The CDR3 loop spans 14 amino acids. CDR3 residues: CASSLALTGILAFF. CDR3 bases: TGTGCCAGCAGCTTAGCCCTCACAGGGATCTTAGCTTTCTTT.

This clonotype has at least ten counts. This chain connects TRBV29-1 to TRBJ1-1, with a possible D match to TRBD1 (5 bases). V lost 3 bases and J lost 5, with 10 bases in between. In germline, CDR1 is SQVTM, CDR2 ANQGSEA. This CDR3 is built from 12 residues. This CDR3 reads CSVEGLGTEAFF. The CDR3 DNA sequence: TGCAGCGTTGAGGGGCTGGGAACTGAAGCTTTCTTT.

As regards this clonotype: With a much larger clone just one base away, this may be a read error. The CDR3 reads CANTSPSGTNTGELFF. The CDR3, as DNA: TGTGCCAACACTTCTCCTAGCGGGACGAACACCGGGGAGCTGTTTTTT. This chain links TRBV6-6 with TRBJ2-2; 9 bases align to TRBD2. J was trimmed by 0 bases and V by 10 bases; bases with no gene match: 9. The germline V gene has CDR1 MNHNY and CDR2 SVGAGI (reference sequence). CDR3 length: 16 amino acids.

The chain has TRBV9 and TRBJ1-2, with D uncertain. This CDR3 region has 16 residues. Trimming left V 9 bases short and J 8 bases short, with 29 bases between. Germline values: CDR1 SGDLS, CDR2 YYNGEE. CDR3 sequence (DNA): TGTGCCACCTCCGGCGTAGGGATGCGGTGGCATGAGGGCTACACCTTC. Its translation is CATSGVGMRWHEGYTF.

This chain connects TRBV29-1 to TRBJ2-2, with D possibly being TRBD1 (7 bases). The CDR3 consists of 17 residues. CDR1 and CDR2 (germline): SQVTM, ANQGSEA. V was cut by 4 bases and J by 1 base, with 19 bases left in between. CDR3: CSVVGGRGTVNTGELFF. Written as DNA, the CDR3 is TGCAGCGTTGTGGGGGGCCGGGGGACAGTGAACACCGGGGAGCTGTTTTTT.

The genes are TRBV4-3 and TRBJ2-5; 13 bases map to TRBD2. The end of the DNA is better explained by TRBJ2-1, so the J call may be wrong. The CDR3 is 15 residues long. CDR1 and CDR2 from the germline V gene are LGHNA and YSLEER. CDR3 DNA sequence: TGCGCCAGCAGCCAAGGGACTAGCGGGGGCAATGAGCAGTTCTTC. Protein sequence: CASSQGTSGGNEQFF.

This clonotype was picked up a small number of times. The chain employs TRBV28 and TRBJ2-5, with 8 bases identical to TRBD1. With V trimmed by 7 bases and J by 1 base, 8 bases remained unmatched. This CDR3 region has 15 residues. In germline, CDR1 is MDHEN, CDR2 SYDVKM. This chain's CDR3 is CASTPGQGPQETQYF. CDR3 sequence (DNA): TGTGCCAGCACCCCAGGACAGGGACCCCAAGAGACCCAGTACTTC.

CDR3 nucleotides: TGTGCCACCAGTGACCGGGACAGACCGGGGGACAGGGAGACCCAGTACTTC. This sequence encodes CATSDRDRPGDRETQYF. The chain employs TRBV24-1 and TRBJ2-5, with 8 bases fitting TRBD1. The germline V gene has CDR1 KGHDR and CDR2 SFDVKD. This CDR3 is built from 17 residues. Unmatched junction bases numbered 14, after V lost 4 bases and J lost 5 bases.

As regards this clonotype: This may arise from a read error, as a much more abundant clone is one base away. The limits of the CDR3 on the DNA are not certain, so only TCRdb's listed CDR3 is given. The CDR3 loop reads CASSLVASGAEALF. This chain connects TRBV5-4 to TRBJ1-1. CDR1 SGHNT and CDR2 YYREEE come from the germline V gene (reference sequence). The CDR3 is 14 amino acids in total, end residues counted.

This clonotype was detected ten times or more. The junction shows a germline mismatch at one end, possibly a read error. The chain joins TRBV7-7 to TRBJ2-7, with 8 bases that match TRBD2. This CDR3 spans 14 amino acids. Germline lookup yields CDR1 SSHAT and CDR2 FNYEAQ (reference sequence). The CDR3 sequence: CASSSGLGVVEQYF. For the CDR3, the DNA is TGTGCTAGCAGCTCGGGACTAGGGGTGGTGGAGCAGTACTTC.

The V gene is TRBV7-6, the J gene TRBJ2-7, with 7 bases fitting TRBD2. The tail of the sequence fits TRBJ2-1 better, so the J call may be wrong. From germline, CDR1 is SGHVS and CDR2 FNYEAQ. CDR3 length: 15 residues. CDR3 DNA: TGTGCCAGCAGCTTAGTCGAAGGACTAGTCAATGAGCAGTTCTTC. Its protein product is CASSLVEGLVNEQFF.

The V gene is TRBV3-1, the J gene TRBJ2-7; 12 positions agree with TRBD2. Trimming removed 7 bases from V and 0 bases from J; junction bases left unmatched: 4. This CDR3 comprises 15 residues. CDR1 and CDR2 (germline): LGHDT, YNNKEL (reference sequence). Here the CDR3 reads CASTPGLAGSYEQYF. The CDR3 nucleotides read TGTGCCAGCACCCCGGGACTAGCGGGCTCCTACGAGCAGTACTTC.

Many counts were recorded for this clonotype. The CDR3 spells CASSAGLAGEAFQETQYF. CDR3 coding DNA: TGTGCCAGCAGCGCCGGACTAGCGGGAGAAGCCTTCCAAGAGACCCAGTACTTC. J is TRBJ2-5 and V is TRBV7-6; 13 nucleotides align to TRBD2. CDR1 is SGHVS, CDR2 FNYEAQ, per germline. This CDR3 region has 18 residues. V lost 5 bases to trimming and J lost 1 base; unmatched junction nucleotides: 10.

This clonotype has at least ten counts. The V call is TRBV29-1, the J call TRBJ2-6; D is unresolved. This CDR3 has 15 amino acids. Germline CDR1 SQVTM, CDR2 ANQGSEA. V was pared by 0 bases and J by 4 bases, with 10 bases between. CDR3 sequence: CSVEDKPRGANVLTF. The CDR3 DNA is TGCAGCGTTGAAGATAAACCGCGAGGGGCCAACGTCCTGACTTTC.

This clonotype has at least ten counts. The chain is built from TRBV12-3 or TRBV12-4 and TRBJ1-2; 9 nucleotides line up with TRBD1. The CDR3 spans 15 residues. J was trimmed by 2 bases and V by 5 bases; bases with no gene match: 6. This CDR3 reads CASSRSGQGNYGYTF. The CDR3 DNA reads TGTGCCAGCAGTCGGTCGGGACAGGGCAACTATGGCTACACCTTC.

The table lists this clonotype with many counts. This chain's CDR3 is CSARDTGTSGPETQYF. The CDR3 DNA reads as TGCAGTGCTAGAGATACCGGGACTAGCGGGCCCGAGACCCAGTACTTC. This chain uses TRBV20-1 with TRBJ2-5, with TRBD2 matching over 12 bases. The V gene's germline CDR1 is DFQATT and CDR2 SNEGSKA (reference sequence). The CDR3 spans 16 residues. V was clipped by 0 bases and J by 5 bases; unmatched bases: 7.

The V call is TRBV10-3, the J call TRBJ1-1, with 10 bases lining up with TRBD1. This CDR3 has 14 residues. Germline V CDR1 and CDR2: ENHRY, SYGVKD. V shed 7 bases, J shed 5 bases, and the junction held 7 bases outside the gene matches. CDR3 coding DNA: TGTGCCATCACCAGGGACAGGGGCGATACTGAAGCTTTCTTT. Translation: CAITRDRGDTEAFF.

The CDR3 loop is CASSVRLAANEHF. The CDR3 nucleotides read TGTGCCAGCAGCGTACGGCTAGCAGCCAATGAGCATTTT. This chain links TRBV9 with TRBJ1-5; D is undetermined. The V end was cut by 1 base, the J end by 14 bases, with 16 bases between. This CDR3 contains 13 residues. Germline values: CDR1 SGDLS, CDR2 YYNGEE. The variable domain in full, completed from reference TRBV9 and TRBJ1-5, reads DSGVTQTPKHLITATGQRVTLRCSPRSGDLSVYWYQQSLDQGLQFLIQYYNGEERAKGNILERFSAQQFPDLHSELNLSSLELGDSALYFCASSVRLAANEHFGDGTRLSIL.

This chain connects TRBV24-1 to TRBJ2-5, with 12 bases that match TRBD2. CDR1 is KGHDR, CDR2 SFDVKD, per germline. CDR3 length equals 15 residues. With V trimmed by 9 bases and J by 1 base, 5 bases remained unmatched. CDR3 protein: CATGLLAGGQETQYF. The CDR3 DNA is TGTGCCACCGGTCTACTAGCGGGAGGCCAAGAGACCCAGTACTTC.

As concerns this clonotype: A read error may produce the germline difference seen at one junction end. The chain uses TRBV6-1 and TRBJ1-3; 8 bases fit TRBD1. CDR1 MNHNS and CDR2 SASEGT come from the germline V gene. This CDR3 spans 14 amino acids. CDR3 sequence (DNA): TGTGCCTGCAGATCGATCAGGGGGCCGGACACCATATATTTT. Its translation is CACRSIRGPDTIYF.

This clonotype was picked up one time. V gene TRBV10-3 combines with J gene TRBJ2-7; 14 bases align to TRBD2. Trimming cost V 6 bases and J 0 bases; bases outside gene matches: 7. Germline lookup yields CDR1 ENHRY and CDR2 SYGVKD. This CDR3 region has 17 residues. CDR3 in amino acids: CAIRGGLAGVTSYEQYF. CDR3 nucleotides: TGTGCCATCAGGGGGGGACTAGCGGGAGTCACCTCCTACGAGCAGTACTTC.

This clonotype was found once. V usage is TRBV6-6 and J usage is TRBJ1-6, with 9 bases aligning to TRBD1. Trimming took 6 bases from V and 8 from J; bases not matched to a gene: 5. This CDR3 is 14 amino acids long. Germline values: CDR1 MNHNY, CDR2 SVGAGI (reference sequence). The CDR3 bases are TGTGCCAGCAGCGTGGACAGGGGATATTCACCCCTCCACTTT. Its translation is CASSVDRGYSPLHF.

This clonotype occurred many times. V gene TRBV4-1 combines with J gene TRBJ1-4; the D is unclear. Germline V gene data show CDR1 as MGHRA and CDR2 as YSYEKL. Trimming cost V 1 base and J 6 bases, with 3 bases left between them. The CDR3 loop spans 12 amino acids. CDR3 in amino acids: CASSQAYEKLFF. The CDR3 DNA sequence: TGCGCCAGCAGCCAAGCCTATGAAAAACTGTTTTTT.

This clonotype occurred many times. V usage is TRBV20-1 and J usage is TRBJ2-7; D unresolved. Between the trimmed V and J ends, which lost 2 bases and 2 bases, there was a span of 10 bases. From germline, CDR1 is DFQATT and CDR2 SNEGSKA (reference sequence). The CDR3 has 13 residues. The CDR3 coding sequence is TGCAGTGCTAGAAGCCAGATAACCTACGAGCAGTACTTC. This codes for CSARSQITYEQYF.

The gene calls are TRBV15 and TRBJ2-7; 7 nucleotides align to TRBD1. The trim removed 3 bases at V and 0 bases at J, leaving 5 bases unmatched. Germline-derived CDR1 and CDR2 are LNHNV and YYDKDF (reference sequence). CDR3 size: 15 residues. The CDR3 DNA sequence: TGTGCCACCAGCAGTTACAGGGGTCTCTCCTACGAGCAGTACTTC. This sequence encodes CATSSYRGLSYEQYF.

This clonotype was picked up a small number of times. The genes are TRBV28 and TRBJ2-2; TRBD2 is a possible D gene (6 bases). Germline lookup yields CDR1 MDHEN and CDR2 SYDVKM. The ends were cut back, 8 bases at V and 2 bases at J, with 15 bases in the middle. The CDR3 has 15 amino acids. DNA for the CDR3: TGTGCCAGCTCCTGGGGGGATTATAACACCGGGGAGCTGTTTTTT. Translation gives CASSWGDYNTGELFF.

V and J are TRBV20-1 and TRBJ1-3, with TRBD1 matching 8 bases. Germline V gene sequence: CDR1 DFQATT, CDR2 SNEGSKA (reference sequence). Trimming took 6 bases from V and 4 from J; bases not matched to a gene: 11. The CDR3 spans 15 residues. CDR3 in amino acids: CSARIQGVRGNTIYF. The CDR3 nucleotides read TGCAGTGCGCGAATACAGGGGGTGCGAGGAAACACCATATATTTT.